This TCR beta chain derives from a study of cytomegalovirus exposure and HLA in healthy donors. Study-wide findings and caveats: Among the sequence variants, a highly shared cluster was likely an artifact of sequencing. CMV serostatus stood as the only immune exposure information on hand. Some TCR beta chains (164 of them) were listed as cytomegalovirus-associated.

The count of this clone is one. What it binds is unknown. This sample includes further DNA sequences coding for the same CDR3. Primers for the PCR totalled 60 Vbeta and 13 Jbeta. Clones were sequenced by immunoSEQ multiplex PCR, and TCRdb holds only the in-frame ones, with some missing. The table lists approximately 210,000 clones, 75% to 85% of them singletons, with 0.35% to 0.5% in the top ten. The CDR3 length is 14 residues. V lost 4 bases and J 4 bases, leaving 12 bases between the germline ends. Germline CDR1 and CDR2: SGHRS and YFSETQ. The chain links TRBV5-1 to TRBJ1-5, with TRBD1 as a possible D gene (6 bases). This receptor was taken from a male donor in good health and CMV-seropositive. The sequenced sample was PBMCs. This CDR3 is CASSPTGSNQPQHF. In nucleotides, the CDR3 is TGCGCCAGCAGCCCGACAGGTTCGAATCAGCCCCAGCATTTT.